This T cell receptor beta chain derives from a study of T cells in localized non-small cell lung cancer. Overall study results and limits: Adjacent lung had a median roughly 61 of the 100 largest tumor clones. Longer overall survival was linked to higher blood T cell density.

The CDR3 is made up of 13 amino acids. Germline loops: CDR1 KGHSH, CDR2 LQKENI. V was shortened by 6 bases and J by 9 bases, with 14 bases between the two germline ends. The data were produced by immunoSEQ multiplex PCR, yet TCRdb's version contains in-frame clones alone and is incomplete. Among 75,000 to 90,000 clones listed, 84% were seen once. As regards this clone: Its specificity is not known.

This TCR came from a man aged 35 to 69 with stage I lung adenocarcinoma. This specimen was peripheral blood, taken before any cancer treatment. The V and J genes are TRBV18 and TRBJ2-2; unclear D gene. The chain's CDR3 is CASSHRETRELFF. The CDR3 bases are TGTGCCAGCTCCCACCGAGAGACAAGGGAGCTGTTTTTT.